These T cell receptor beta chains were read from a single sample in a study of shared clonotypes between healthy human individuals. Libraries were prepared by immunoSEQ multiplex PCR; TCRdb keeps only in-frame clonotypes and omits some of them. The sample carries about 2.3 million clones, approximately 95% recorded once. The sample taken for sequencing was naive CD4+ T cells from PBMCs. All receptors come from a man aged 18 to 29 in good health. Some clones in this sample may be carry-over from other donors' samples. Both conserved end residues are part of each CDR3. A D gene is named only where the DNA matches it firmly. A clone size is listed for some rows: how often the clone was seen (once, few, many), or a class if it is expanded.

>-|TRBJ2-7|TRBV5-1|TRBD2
TGCGCCAGCAGCTTGGCCCGGCCAGGGAGGGACGAGCAGTACTTC
CASSLARPGRDEQYF
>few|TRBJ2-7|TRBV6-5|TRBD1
TGTGCCAGCAGCCGGGACAGCTACGAGCAGTACTTC
CASSRDSYEQYF
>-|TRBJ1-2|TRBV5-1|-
TGCGCCAGCAGCTTGGGGGCCAGGCGGGATCCGTATGGCTACACCTTC
CASSLGARRDPYGYTF
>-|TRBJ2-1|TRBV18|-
TGTGCCAGCTCACCGGGCGGGAATCACAATGAGCAGTTCTTC
CASSPGGNHNEQFF
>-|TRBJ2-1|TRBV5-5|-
TGTGCCAGCAGCTCGAGTGAGCAGTTCTTC
CASSSSEQFF
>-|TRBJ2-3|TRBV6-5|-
TGTGCCAGCAGACCCCTGGCGGCAGCAGATACGCAGTATTTT
CASRPLAAADTQYF
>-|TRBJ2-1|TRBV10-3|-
TGTGCCATCAGTGAGGGTGGGAGCTCCTACAATGAGCAGTTCTTC
CAISEGGSSYNEQFF
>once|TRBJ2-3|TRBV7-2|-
TGTGCCAGCGGGCGGCGGGGCCGCACAGATACGCAGTATTTT
CASGRRGRTDTQYF
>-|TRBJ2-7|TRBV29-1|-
TGCAGCGTTGCTCCAACGACCCGAAGGTACGAGCAGTACTTC
CSVAPTTRRYEQYF
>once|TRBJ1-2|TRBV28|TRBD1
TGTGCCAGCAGAAGACCGGGACAGGGTTACGGCTACACCTTC
CASRRPGQGYGYTF
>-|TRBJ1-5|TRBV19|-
TGTGCCAGTAGTATAGATTGGCAGGGTTCTAATCAGCCCCAGCATTTT
CASSIDWQGSNQPQHF
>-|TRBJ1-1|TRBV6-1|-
TGTGCCAGCAGTGTCTGGGGTCTTGGCACTGAAGCTTTCTTT
CASSVWGLGTEAFF
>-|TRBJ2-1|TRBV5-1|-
TGCGCCAGCAGCTTGGGGGGTCGCTCCTACAATGAGCAGTTCTTC
CASSLGGRSYNEQFF
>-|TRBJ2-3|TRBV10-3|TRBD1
TGTGCCATCAGTGAGTCGAGTGGCGGCAGGGGGCGCGCAGATACGCAGTATTTT
CAISESSGGRGRADTQYF
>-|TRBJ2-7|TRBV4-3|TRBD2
TGCGCCAGCAGCCAAGGAGCGCTAGCGGGAGCCCCCTTTTACGAGCAGTACTTC
CASSQGALAGAPFYEQYF
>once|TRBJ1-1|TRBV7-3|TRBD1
TGTGCCAGCAGCCAACAGGGGGACACTGAAGCTTTCTTT
CASSQQGDTEAFF
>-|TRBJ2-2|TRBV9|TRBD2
TGTGCCAGCAGCGTAGCTGGCGGGAGCTCACGCGGGGAGCTGTTTTTT
CASSVAGGSSRGELFF
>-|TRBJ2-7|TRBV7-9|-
TGTGCCAGCAGCTTATCCGCAGGGTTGTCCTACGAGCAGTACTTC
CASSLSAGLSYEQYF
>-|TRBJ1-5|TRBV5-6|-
TGTGCCAGCAGCTTGGAGGGGTTAGGTCAGCCCCAGCATTTT
CASSLEGLGQPQHF
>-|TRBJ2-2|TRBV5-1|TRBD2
TGCGCCAGCAGCTTGGGCGGGAGGGCCGGCGGCACCGGGGAGCTGTTTTTT
CASSLGGRAGGTGELFF
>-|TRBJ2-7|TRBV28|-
TGTGCCAGCAGTCCAGGACAGCCCTACGAGCAGTACTTC
CASSPGQPYEQYF
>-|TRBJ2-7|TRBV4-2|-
TGTGCCAGCAGCCAAGCCGGGGGGACAGACCTCTACGAGCAGTACTTC
CASSQAGGTDLYEQYF
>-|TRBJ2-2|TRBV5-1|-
TGCGCCAGCAGCTTGCGGGGACTGGCGAACACCGGGGAGCTGTTTTTT
CASSLRGLANTGELFF
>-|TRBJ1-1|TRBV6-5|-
TGTGCCAGCAGTTACTGGGGTCAGACCAACACTGAAGCTTTCTTT
CASSYWGQTNTEAFF
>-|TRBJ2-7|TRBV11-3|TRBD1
TGTGCCAGCAGCCACGGGACAGGGCAATACGAGCAGTACTTC
CASSHGTGQYEQYF
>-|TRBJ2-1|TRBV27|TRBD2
TGTGCCAGCACCCCGGGAGCGGGAGGAAGGCATGAGCAGTTCTTC
CASTPGAGGRHEQFF
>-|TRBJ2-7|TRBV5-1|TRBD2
TGCGCCAGCAGCTGGGGACTAGCCGAGGGGAGTGTCGGCTCCTACGAGCAGTACTTC
CASSWGLAEGSVGSYEQYF
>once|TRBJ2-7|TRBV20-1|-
TGCAGTGCTAATATCCCCTACGAGCAGTACTTC
CSANIPYEQYF
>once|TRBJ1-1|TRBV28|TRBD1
TGTGCCAGCAGTCAACCGACAGGGGGAGGTACTGAAGCTTTCTTT
CASSQPTGGGTEAFF